This T cell receptor beta chain originates from a study of T cells expressing NK-cell markers. As to this clonotype: Its antigen is unknown.

Per the germline V gene, CDR1 is SGDLS and CDR2 is YYNGEE. The CDR3 spans 15 residues. Whole-study findings and limits: Certain NKG2C+ T cell clones were expanded, and their HCMV specificity remained unclear.

TCRdb reprocessed the 5' RACE reads and stores each CDR3 protein as one record, lacking DNA. The sample includes 150,000 to 180,000 distinct CDR3 sequences. This clonotype was sampled from a woman in her fifties or sixties in good health. The gene calls are TRBV9 and TRBJ2-5; TCRdb proposes TRBD1, but this gene call is untestable without DNA. The sequenced material came from blood T cells: a sorted CD56 or NKG2C T cell subset, CD4+ or CD8+ T cells, or bulk PBMC T cells (not recorded which). The CDR3 sequence: CASSVAGDEVETQYF.